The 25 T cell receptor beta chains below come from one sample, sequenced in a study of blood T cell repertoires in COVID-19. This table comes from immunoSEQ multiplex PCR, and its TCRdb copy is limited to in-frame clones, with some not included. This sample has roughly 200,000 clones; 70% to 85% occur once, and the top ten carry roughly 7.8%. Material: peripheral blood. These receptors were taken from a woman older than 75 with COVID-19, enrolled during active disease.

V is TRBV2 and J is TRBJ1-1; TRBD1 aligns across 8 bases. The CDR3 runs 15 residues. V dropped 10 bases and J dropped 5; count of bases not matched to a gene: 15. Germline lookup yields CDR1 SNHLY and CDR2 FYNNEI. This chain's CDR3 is CANGQGGRSMTEAFF. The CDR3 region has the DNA TGTGCCAACGGACAGGGTGGGAGGTCTATGACTGAAGCTTTCTTT.

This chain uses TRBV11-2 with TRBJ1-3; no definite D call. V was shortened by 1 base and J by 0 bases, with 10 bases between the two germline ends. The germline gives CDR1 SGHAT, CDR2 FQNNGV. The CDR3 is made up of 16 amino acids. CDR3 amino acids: CASSLVGGISGNTIYF. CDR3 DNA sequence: TGTGCCAGCAGCTTAGTGGGCGGGATCTCTGGAAACACCATATATTTT.

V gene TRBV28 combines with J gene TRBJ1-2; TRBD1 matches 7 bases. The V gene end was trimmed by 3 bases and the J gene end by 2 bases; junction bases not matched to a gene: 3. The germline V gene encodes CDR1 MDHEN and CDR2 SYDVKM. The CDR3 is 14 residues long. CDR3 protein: CASSLGQPNYGYTF. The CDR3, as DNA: TGTGCCAGCAGTTTGGGACAGCCGAACTATGGCTACACCTTC.

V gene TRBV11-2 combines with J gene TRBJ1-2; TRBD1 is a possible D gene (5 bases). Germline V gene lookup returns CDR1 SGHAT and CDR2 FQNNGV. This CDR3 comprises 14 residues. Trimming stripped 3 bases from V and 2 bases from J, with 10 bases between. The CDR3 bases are TGTGCCAGCAGCTTGACAGACACCAACTATGGCTACACCTTC. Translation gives CASSLTDTNYGYTF.

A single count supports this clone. This CDR3 reads CASSFPRADQYF. CDR3 nucleotide sequence: TGTGCCAGCAGCTTCCCTCGAGCGGATCAGTACTTC. The J gene is TRBJ2-7, the V gene TRBV11-2, with D maybe TRBD2 (5 bases). The germline gives CDR1 SGHAT, CDR2 FQNNGV. The V gene lost 3 bases and the J gene lost 10 bases, with 13 bases spanning the gap. CDR3 length: 12 amino acids.

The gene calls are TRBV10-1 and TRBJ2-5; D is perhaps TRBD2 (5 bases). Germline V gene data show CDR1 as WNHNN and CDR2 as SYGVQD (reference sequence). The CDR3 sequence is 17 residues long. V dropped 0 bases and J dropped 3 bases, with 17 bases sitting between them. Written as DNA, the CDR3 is TGCGCCAGCAGTGAGTCGGTAAAAGCGGTCAGAAAAGAGACCCAGTACTTC. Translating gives CASSESVKAVRKETQYF.

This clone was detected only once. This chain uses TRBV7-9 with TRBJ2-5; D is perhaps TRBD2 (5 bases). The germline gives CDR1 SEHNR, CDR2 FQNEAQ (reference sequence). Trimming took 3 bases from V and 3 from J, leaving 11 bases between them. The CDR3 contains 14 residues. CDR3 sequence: CASSFRAVKETQYF. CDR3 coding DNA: TGTGCCAGCAGCTTTCGAGCGGTCAAAGAGACCCAGTACTTC.

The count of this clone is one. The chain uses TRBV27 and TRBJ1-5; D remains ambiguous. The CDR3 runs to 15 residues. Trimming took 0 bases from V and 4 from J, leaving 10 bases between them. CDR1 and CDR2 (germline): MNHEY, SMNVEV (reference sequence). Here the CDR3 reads CASSLSRGWNQPQHF. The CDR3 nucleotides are TGTGCCAGCAGTTTATCTCGGGGATGGAATCAGCCCCAGCATTTT.

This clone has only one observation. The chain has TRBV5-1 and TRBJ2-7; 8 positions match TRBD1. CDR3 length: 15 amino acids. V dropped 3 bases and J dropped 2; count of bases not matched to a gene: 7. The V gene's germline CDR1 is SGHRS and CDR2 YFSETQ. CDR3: CASSWWTGRAYEQYF. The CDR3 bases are TGCGCCAGCAGCTGGTGGACAGGGCGCGCCTACGAGCAGTACTTC.

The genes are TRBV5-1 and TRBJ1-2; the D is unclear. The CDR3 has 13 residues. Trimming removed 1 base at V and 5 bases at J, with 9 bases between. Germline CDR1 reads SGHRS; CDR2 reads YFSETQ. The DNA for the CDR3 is TGCGCCAGCAGCTTGTTTCAGGAATATGGCTACACCTTC. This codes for CASSLFQEYGYTF.

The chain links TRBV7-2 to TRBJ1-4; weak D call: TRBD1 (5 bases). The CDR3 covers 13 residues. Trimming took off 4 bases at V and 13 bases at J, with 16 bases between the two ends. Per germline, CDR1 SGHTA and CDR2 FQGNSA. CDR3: CASSYGGTPALFF. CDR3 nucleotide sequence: TGTGCCAGCAGCTACGGAGGGACGCCCGCACTGTTTTTT.

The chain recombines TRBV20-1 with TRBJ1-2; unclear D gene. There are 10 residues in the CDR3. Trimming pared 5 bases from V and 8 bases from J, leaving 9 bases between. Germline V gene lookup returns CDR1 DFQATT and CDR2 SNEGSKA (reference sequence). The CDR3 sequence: CSARLQGYTF. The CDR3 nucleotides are TGCAGTGCTCGCCTTCAGGGCTACACCTTC.

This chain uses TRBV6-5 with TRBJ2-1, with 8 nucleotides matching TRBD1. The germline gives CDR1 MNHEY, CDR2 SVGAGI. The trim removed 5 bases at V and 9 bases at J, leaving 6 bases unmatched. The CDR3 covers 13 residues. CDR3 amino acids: CASSRQGWGEQFF. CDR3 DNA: TGTGCCAGCAGTCGACAGGGGTGGGGTGAGCAGTTCTTC.

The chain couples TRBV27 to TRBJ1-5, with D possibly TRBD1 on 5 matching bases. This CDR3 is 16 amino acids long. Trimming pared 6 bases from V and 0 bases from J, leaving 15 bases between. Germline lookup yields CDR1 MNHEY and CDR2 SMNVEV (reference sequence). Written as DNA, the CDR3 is TGTGCCAGCAGACCAACAGGAGCGTATAGCAATCAGCCCCAGCATTTT. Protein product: CASRPTGAYSNQPQHF.

In nucleotides, the CDR3 is TGCAGCGGGGACACGAACAATGAGCAGTTCTTC. This encodes CSGDTNNEQFF. The chain employs TRBV29-1 and TRBJ2-1; perhaps TRBD1 as D (6 bases). The CDR3 has 11 amino acids. CDR1 and CDR2 from the germline V gene are SQVTM and ANQGSEA. Trimming shortened V by 7 bases and J by 5 bases, and 9 bases separated the two germline ends.

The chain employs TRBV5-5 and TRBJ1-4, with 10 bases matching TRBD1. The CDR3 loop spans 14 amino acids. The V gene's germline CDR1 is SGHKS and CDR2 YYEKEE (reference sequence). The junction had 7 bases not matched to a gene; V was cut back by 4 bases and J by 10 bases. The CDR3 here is CASSELGTGAKLFF. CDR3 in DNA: TGTGCCAGCAGCGAACTAGGGACAGGGGCAAAACTGTTTTTT.

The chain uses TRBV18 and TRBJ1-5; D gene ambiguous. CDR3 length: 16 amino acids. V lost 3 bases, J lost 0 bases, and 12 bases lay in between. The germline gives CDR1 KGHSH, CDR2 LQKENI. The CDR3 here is CASSPSTPPSNQPQHF. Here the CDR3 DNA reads TGTGCCAGCTCACCGTCGACACCGCCTAGCAATCAGCCCCAGCATTTT.

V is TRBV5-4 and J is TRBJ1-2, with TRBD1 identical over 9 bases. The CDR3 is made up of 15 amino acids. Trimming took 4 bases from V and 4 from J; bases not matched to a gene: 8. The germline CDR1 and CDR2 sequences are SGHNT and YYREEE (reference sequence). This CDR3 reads CASSPQGQGAYGYTF. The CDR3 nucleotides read TGTGCCAGCAGCCCCCAGGGACAGGGTGCCTATGGCTACACCTTC.

The CDR3 DNA reads TGTGCCAGCAGCCCCGACAGGCGGACTGGGGCCAACGTCCTGACTTTC. Its translation: CASSPDRRTGANVLTF. The rearrangement uses TRBV7-8 and TRBJ2-6, with D possibly TRBD1 on 6 matching bases. This CDR3 is 16 amino acids long. Between the trimmed V and J ends, which lost 5 bases and 2 bases, there was a span of 13 bases. Germline V gene lookup returns CDR1 SGHVS and CDR2 FQNEAQ.

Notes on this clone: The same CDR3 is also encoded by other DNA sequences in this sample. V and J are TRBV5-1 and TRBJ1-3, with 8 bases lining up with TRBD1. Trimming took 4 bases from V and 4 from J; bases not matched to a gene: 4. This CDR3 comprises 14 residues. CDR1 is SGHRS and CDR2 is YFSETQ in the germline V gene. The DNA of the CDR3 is TGCGCCAGCAGCCTCGGGACAGGAGGAAACACCATATATTTT. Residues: CASSLGTGGNTIYF.

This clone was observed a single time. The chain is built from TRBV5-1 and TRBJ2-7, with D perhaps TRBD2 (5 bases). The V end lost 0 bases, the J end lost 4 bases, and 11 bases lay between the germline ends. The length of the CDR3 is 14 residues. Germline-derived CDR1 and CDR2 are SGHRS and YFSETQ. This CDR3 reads CASSLGQGGYEQYF. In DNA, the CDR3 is TGCGCCAGCAGCTTGGGGCAAGGAGGTTACGAGCAGTACTTC.

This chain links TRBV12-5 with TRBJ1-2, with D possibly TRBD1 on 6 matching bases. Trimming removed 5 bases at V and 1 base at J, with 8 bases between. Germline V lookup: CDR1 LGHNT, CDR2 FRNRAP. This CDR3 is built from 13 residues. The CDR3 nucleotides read TGTGCTAGTGGTGTACAGGGTAACTATGGCTACACCTTC. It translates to CASGVQGNYGYTF.

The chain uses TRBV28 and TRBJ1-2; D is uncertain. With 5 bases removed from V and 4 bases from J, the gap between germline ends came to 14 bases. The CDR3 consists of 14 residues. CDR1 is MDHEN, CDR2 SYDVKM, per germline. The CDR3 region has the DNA TGTGCCAGCAGTACTCCGAGCTTACCCTATGGCTACACCTTC. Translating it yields CASSTPSLPYGYTF.

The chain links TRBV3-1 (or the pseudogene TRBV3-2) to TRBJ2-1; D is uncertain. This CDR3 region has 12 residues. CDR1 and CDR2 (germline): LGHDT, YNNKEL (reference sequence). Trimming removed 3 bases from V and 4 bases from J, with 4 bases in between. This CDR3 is CASSHKYNEQFF. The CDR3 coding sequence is TGTGCCAGCAGCCACAAATACAATGAGCAGTTCTTC.

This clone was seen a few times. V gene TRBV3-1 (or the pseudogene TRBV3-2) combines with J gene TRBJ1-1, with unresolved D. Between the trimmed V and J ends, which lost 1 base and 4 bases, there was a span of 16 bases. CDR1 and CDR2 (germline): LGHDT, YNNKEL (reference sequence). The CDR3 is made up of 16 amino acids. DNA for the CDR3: TGTGCCAGCAGCCAAGTTGGAGGACCGTGGTCCACTGAAGCTTTCTTT. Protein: CASSQVGGPWSTEAFF.